A selection of T cell receptor beta chains follows, all from one sample in a study of T cell responses to AZD1222 COVID-19 vaccine. Measured with immunoSEQ multiplex PCR; TCRdb has only the in-frame clones, and not every one. Counted here are 65,000 to 75,000 clones, less than 90% occurring once; the ten biggest clones make up around 21%. The sample here was peripheral blood, taken on day 0 of AZD1222 vaccination. The receptors stem from an adult in good health. CDR3s include the opening cysteine and the closing phenylalanine or tryptophan. D genes are given only for firm matches. Some rows have no size entry. The others give once, few or many, or a class for an expanded clone.

clone size: -; D gene: -; V gene: TRBV7-2; J gene: TRBJ2-3; CDR3 protein: CASSLSILATDTQYF; CDR3 DNA: TGTGCCAGCAGCTTGAGTATCCTAGCAACAGATACGCAGTATTTT
clone size: once; D gene: -; V gene: TRBV7-2; J gene: TRBJ2-2; CDR3 protein: CASGPGGELFF; CDR3 DNA: TGTGCCAGCGGCCCAGGCGGGGAGCTGTTTTTT
clone size: -; D gene: -; V gene: TRBV27; J gene: TRBJ1-5; CDR3 protein: CASSSAGLSQPQHF; CDR3 DNA: TGTGCCAGCAGTTCAGCAGGGTTGTCGCAGCCCCAGCATTTT
clone size: -; D gene: -; V gene: TRBV18; J gene: TRBJ1-6; CDR3 protein: CASSPGLDNSPLHF; CDR3 DNA: TGTGCCAGCTCACCGGGGTTAGATAATTCACCCCTCCACTTT
clone size: -; D gene: -; V gene: TRBV27; J gene: TRBJ1-2; CDR3 protein: CATSGGNYGYTF; CDR3 DNA: TGTGCCACGTCCGGGGGGAACTATGGCTACACCTTC
clone size: -; D gene: TRBD1; V gene: TRBV30; J gene: TRBJ1-4; CDR3 protein: CAWSLGTVTNEKLFF; CDR3 DNA: TGTGCCTGGAGTCTCGGGACAGTCACTAATGAAAAACTGTTTTTT
clone size: -; D gene: TRBD1; V gene: TRBV9; J gene: TRBJ2-2; CDR3 protein: CASSELQGVGELFF; CDR3 DNA: TGTGCCAGCAGCGAACTTCAGGGGGTCGGGGAGCTGTTTTTT
clone size: -; D gene: -; V gene: TRBV6-6; J gene: TRBJ1-1; CDR3 protein: CAGSEGGMNTEAFF; CDR3 DNA: TGTGCCGGAAGTGAGGGGGGGATGAACACTGAAGCTTTCTTT
clone size: -; D gene: TRBD2; V gene: TRBV5-5; J gene: TRBJ2-5; CDR3 protein: CASSPAGARGETQYF; CDR3 DNA: TGTGCCAGCAGCCCCGCGGGAGCAAGAGGGGAGACCCAGTACTTC
clone size: -; D gene: TRBD1; V gene: TRBV4-3; J gene: TRBJ1-5; CDR3 protein: CASSLGTGGNQPQHF; CDR3 DNA: TGCGCCAGCAGCCTCGGGACAGGGGGCAATCAGCCCCAGCATTTT
clone size: -; D gene: TRBD1; V gene: TRBV6-5; J gene: TRBJ1-1; CDR3 protein: CASSSDEDRVNTEAFF; CDR3 DNA: TGTGCCAGCAGTTCCGACGAAGACAGGGTGAATACTGAAGCTTTCTTT
clone size: -; D gene: TRBD1; V gene: TRBV14; J gene: TRBJ1-2; CDR3 protein: CASSQAGTGVLGYTF; CDR3 DNA: TGTGCCAGCAGCCAGGCCGGGACAGGGGTGTTAGGCTACACCTTC
clone size: few; D gene: -; V gene: TRBV19; J gene: TRBJ1-2; CDR3 protein: CASSSRDNTPHGYTF; CDR3 DNA: TGTGCCAGTAGTTCCCGGGACAATACCCCCCATGGCTACACCTTC
clone size: -; D gene: -; V gene: TRBV7-9; J gene: TRBJ1-2; CDR3 protein: CASSKIEYGYTF; CDR3 DNA: TGTGCCAGCAGTAAAATCGAGTATGGCTACACCTTC
clone size: -; D gene: TRBD1; V gene: TRBV5-1; J gene: TRBJ2-7; CDR3 protein: CASSRQGQGSSYEQYF; CDR3 DNA: TGCGCCAGCAGCCGCCAAGGACAGGGGAGCTCCTACGAGCAGTACTTC
clone size: once; D gene: TRBD1; V gene: TRBV5-1; J gene: TRBJ1-1; CDR3 protein: CASSPDRGGTEAFF; CDR3 DNA: TGCGCCAGCAGCCCTGACAGGGGTGGAACTGAAGCTTTCTTT
clone size: -; D gene: -; V gene: TRBV9; J gene: TRBJ2-3; CDR3 protein: CASSPTNGDTQYF; CDR3 DNA: TGTGCCAGCAGCCCCACGAACGGAGATACGCAGTATTTT
clone size: few; D gene: -; V gene: TRBV21-1; J gene: TRBJ2-3; CDR3 protein: CASSRSKRVRDTQYF; CDR3 DNA: TGTGCCAGCAGCAGGAGTAAGAGGGTGCGAGATACGCAGTATTTT
clone size: -; D gene: -; V gene: TRBV28; J gene: TRBJ1-5; CDR3 protein: CASSWGGNQPQHF; CDR3 DNA: TGTGCCAGCAGTTGGGGAGGCAATCAGCCCCAGCATTTT
clone size: -; D gene: -; V gene: TRBV28; J gene: TRBJ2-1; CDR3 protein: CASSLKGEQFF; CDR3 DNA: TGTGCCAGCAGTTTAAAAGGGGAGCAGTTCTTC
clone size: -; D gene: TRBD2; V gene: TRBV27; J gene: TRBJ2-7; CDR3 protein: CASSFTGGYSYEQYF; CDR3 DNA: TGTGCCAGCAGTTTTACGGGAGGCTACTCCTACGAGCAGTACTTC
clone size: few; D gene: -; V gene: TRBV3-1/TRBV3-2; J gene: TRBJ2-1; CDR3 protein: CASSQSFNEQFF; CDR3 DNA: TGTGCCAGCAGCCAATCTTTCAATGAGCAGTTCTTC
clone size: -; D gene: -; V gene: TRBV5-8; J gene: TRBJ1-1; CDR3 protein: CASSGMGYTEAFF; CDR3 DNA: TGTGCCAGCAGCGGAATGGGGTACACTGAAGCTTTCTTT
clone size: -; D gene: -; V gene: TRBV12-3/TRBV12-4; J gene: TRBJ1-5; CDR3 protein: CASSFQKALNQHF; CDR3 DNA: TGTGCCAGCAGTTTTCAAAAGGCCCTAAATCAGCATTTT
clone size: -; D gene: -; V gene: TRBV27; J gene: TRBJ1-5; CDR3 protein: CASRRQGNQPQHF; CDR3 DNA: TGTGCCAGCCGAAGACAAGGCAATCAGCCCCAGCATTTT
clone size: medium-sized; D gene: -; V gene: TRBV7-2; J gene: TRBJ1-2; CDR3 protein: CASRSGSHYGYTF; CDR3 DNA: TGTGCCAGCAGATCAGGGAGTCACTATGGCTACACCTTC
clone size: -; D gene: TRBD1; V gene: TRBV18; J gene: TRBJ2-2; CDR3 protein: CASSPSSRTGNTGELFF; CDR3 DNA: TGTGCCAGCTCACCCTCCTCGAGGACAGGGAACACCGGGGAGCTGTTTTTT
clone size: -; D gene: -; V gene: TRBV4-2; J gene: TRBJ2-1; CDR3 protein: CASSQVGATYNEQFF; CDR3 DNA: TGTGCCAGCAGCCAAGTCGGGGCGACCTACAATGAGCAGTTCTTC
clone size: -; D gene: -; V gene: TRBV7-2; J gene: TRBJ2-7; CDR3 protein: CASSPNGDPSKWEQYF; CDR3 DNA: TGTGCCAGCAGCCCTAACGGGGACCCCTCTAAATGGGAGCAGTACTTC
clone size: once; D gene: -; V gene: TRBV7-2; J gene: TRBJ1-2; CDR3 protein: CASSLEDEGRTF; CDR3 DNA: TGTGCCAGCAGCTTAGAGGACGAAGGACGGACCTTC
clone size: -; D gene: TRBD1; V gene: TRBV30; J gene: TRBJ1-6; CDR3 protein: CAWSRDRDSPLHF; CDR3 DNA: TGTGCCTGGAGCCGGGACAGAGATTCACCCCTCCACTTT
clone size: -; D gene: TRBD1; V gene: TRBV18; J gene: TRBJ1-6; CDR3 protein: CASSRQGSGFDSPLHF; CDR3 DNA: TGTGCCAGCTCACGACAGGGTTCAGGTTTTGATTCGCCCCTCCACTTT
clone size: -; D gene: -; V gene: TRBV30; J gene: TRBJ1-2; CDR3 protein: CAWSVVSYGYTF; CDR3 DNA: TGTGCCTGGAGTGTTGTGAGCTATGGCTACACCTTC
clone size: -; D gene: -; V gene: TRBV7-2; J gene: TRBJ1-5; CDR3 protein: CASSLAGGSGNQPQHF; CDR3 DNA: TGTGCCAGCAGCTTAGCTGGGGGCTCGGGCAATCAGCCCCAGCATTTT
clone size: -; D gene: TRBD2; V gene: TRBV27; J gene: TRBJ2-1; CDR3 protein: CASSFGTTYNEQFF; CDR3 DNA: TGTGCCAGCAGTTTCGGGACTACATACAATGAGCAGTTCTTC
clone size: -; D gene: -; V gene: TRBV7-2; J gene: TRBJ1-4; CDR3 protein: CASSDGINEKLFF; CDR3 DNA: TGTGCCAGCAGCGACGGGATTAATGAAAAACTGTTTTTT